The entry that follows covers one T cell receptor (beta chain) sequence. Described time point: sample taken at primary tumor resection. Frozen PBMC, nontumor lung or tumor provided whole RNA, which was sequenced unsorted. TCRdb analysed the 5' RACE reads with MiXCR anew, one entry per CDR3 protein. Of over 45,000 distinct CDR3 sequences in the sample, 5.3% were seen once. The CDR3 has 14 residues. V shed 0 bases and J shed 3 bases, with 9 bases lying between them. Germline V gene lookup returns CDR1 SGHVS and CDR2 FNYEAQ. The record originates from a study of spatial heterogeneity in lung cancer. Study overall: Beta-chain sequences were consistently detected more often than alpha-chain sequences. The study observed each unique TCR and UMI combination more than ten times on average in raw reads.

The receptor's source is a male donor with early-stage non-small cell lung cancer. Sequencing was performed on PBMCs, taken at surgery. The V and J genes are TRBV7-6 and TRBJ2-7, with D unresolved. The CDR3 reads CASSLADLGYEQYF. The CDR3 DNA follows: TGTGCCAGCAGCTTAGCCGACCTCGGCTACGAGCAGTACTTC.